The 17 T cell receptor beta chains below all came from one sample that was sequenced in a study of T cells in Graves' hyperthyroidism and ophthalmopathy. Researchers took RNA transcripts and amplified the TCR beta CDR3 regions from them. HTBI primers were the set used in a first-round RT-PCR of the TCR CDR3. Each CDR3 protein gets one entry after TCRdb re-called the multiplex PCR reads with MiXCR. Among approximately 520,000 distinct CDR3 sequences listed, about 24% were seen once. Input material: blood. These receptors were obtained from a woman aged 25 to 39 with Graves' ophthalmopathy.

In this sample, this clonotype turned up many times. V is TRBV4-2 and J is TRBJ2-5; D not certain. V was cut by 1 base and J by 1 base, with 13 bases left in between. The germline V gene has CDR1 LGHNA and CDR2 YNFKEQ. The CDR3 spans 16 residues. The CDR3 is CASSQAWSLTQETQYF. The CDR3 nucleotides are TGTGCCAGCAGCCAAGCTTGGTCGCTTACCCAAGAGACCCAGTACTTC.

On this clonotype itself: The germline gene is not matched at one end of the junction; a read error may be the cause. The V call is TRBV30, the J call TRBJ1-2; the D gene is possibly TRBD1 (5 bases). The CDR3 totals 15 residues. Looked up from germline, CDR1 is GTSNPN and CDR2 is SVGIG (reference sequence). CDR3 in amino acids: CAWSVTGRSNYGYRF. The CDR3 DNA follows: TGTGCCTGGAGTGTAACGGGCAGATCCAACTATGGCTACAGGTTC.

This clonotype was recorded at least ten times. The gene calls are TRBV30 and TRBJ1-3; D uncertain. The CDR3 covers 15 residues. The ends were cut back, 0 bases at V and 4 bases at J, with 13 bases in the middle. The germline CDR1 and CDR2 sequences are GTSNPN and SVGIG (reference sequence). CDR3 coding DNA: TGTGCCTGGAGTGTTGGGCAGATAGTAGGAAACACCATATATTTT. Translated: CAWSVGQIVGNTIYF.

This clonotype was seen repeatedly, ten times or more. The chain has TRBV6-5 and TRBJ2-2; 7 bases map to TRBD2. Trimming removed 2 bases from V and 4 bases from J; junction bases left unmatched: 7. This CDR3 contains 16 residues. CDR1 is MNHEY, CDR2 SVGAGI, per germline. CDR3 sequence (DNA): TGTGCCAGCAGTTACAGGGGAGGGGATTCCACCGGGGAGCTGTTTTTT. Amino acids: CASSYRGGDSTGELFF.

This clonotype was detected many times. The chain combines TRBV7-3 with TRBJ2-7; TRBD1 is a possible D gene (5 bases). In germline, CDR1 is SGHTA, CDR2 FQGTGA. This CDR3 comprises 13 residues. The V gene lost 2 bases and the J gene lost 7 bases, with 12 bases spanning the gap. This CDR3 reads CASSLGAGREQYF. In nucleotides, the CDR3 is TGTGCCAGCAGCTTAGGGGCAGGACGGGAGCAGTACTTC. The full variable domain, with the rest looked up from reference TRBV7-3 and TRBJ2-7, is GAGVSQTPSNKVTEKGKYVELRCDPISGHTALYWYRQSLGQGPEFLIYFQGTGAADDSGLPNDRFFAVRPEGSVSTLKIQRTERGDSAVYLCASSLGAGREQYFGPGTRLTVT.

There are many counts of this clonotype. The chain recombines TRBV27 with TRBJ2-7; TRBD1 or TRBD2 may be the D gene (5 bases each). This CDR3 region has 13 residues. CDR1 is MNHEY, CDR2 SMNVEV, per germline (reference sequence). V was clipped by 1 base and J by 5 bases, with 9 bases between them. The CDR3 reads CASSLLRGDEQYF. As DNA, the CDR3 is TGTGCCAGCAGTTTATTGAGAGGGGACGAGCAGTACTTC.

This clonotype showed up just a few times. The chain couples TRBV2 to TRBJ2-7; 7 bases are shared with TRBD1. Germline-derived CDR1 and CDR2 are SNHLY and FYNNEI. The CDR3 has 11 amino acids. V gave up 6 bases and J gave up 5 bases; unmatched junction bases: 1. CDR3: CASRTGNEQYF. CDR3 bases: TGTGCCAGCAGGACAGGGAACGAGCAGTACTTC.

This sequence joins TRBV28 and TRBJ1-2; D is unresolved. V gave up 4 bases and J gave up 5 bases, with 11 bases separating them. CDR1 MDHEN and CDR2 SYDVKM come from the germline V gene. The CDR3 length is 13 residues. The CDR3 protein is CASSSGRAYGYTF. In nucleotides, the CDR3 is TGTGCCAGCAGTTCGGGTCGGGCTTATGGCTACACCTTC.

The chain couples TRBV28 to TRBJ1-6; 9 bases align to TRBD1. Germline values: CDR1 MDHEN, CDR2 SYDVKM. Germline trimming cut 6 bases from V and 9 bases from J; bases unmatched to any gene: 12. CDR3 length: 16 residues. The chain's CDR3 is CASRPPGTGKASPLHF. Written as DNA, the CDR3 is TGTGCCAGCAGACCTCCCGGGACAGGGAAGGCTTCACCCCTCCACTTT.

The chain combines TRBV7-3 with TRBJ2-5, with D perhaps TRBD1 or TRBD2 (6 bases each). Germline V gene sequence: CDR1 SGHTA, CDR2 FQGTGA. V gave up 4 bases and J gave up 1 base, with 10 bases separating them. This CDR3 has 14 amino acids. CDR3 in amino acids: CASSSGDIQETQYF. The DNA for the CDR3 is TGTGCCAGCAGCTCGGGGGACATCCAAGAGACCCAGTACTTC. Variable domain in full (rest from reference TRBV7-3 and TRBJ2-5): GAGVSQTPSNKVTEKGKYVELRCDPISGHTALYWYRQSLGQGPEFLIYFQGTGAADDSGLPNDRFFAVRPEGSVSTLKIQRTERGDSAVYLCASSSGDIQETQYFGPGTRLLVL.

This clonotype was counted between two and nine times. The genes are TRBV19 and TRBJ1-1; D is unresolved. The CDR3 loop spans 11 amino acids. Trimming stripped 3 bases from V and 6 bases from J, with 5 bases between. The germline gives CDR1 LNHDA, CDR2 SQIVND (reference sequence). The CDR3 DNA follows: TGTGCCAGTAGTATTTTTGCTGAAGCTTTCTTT. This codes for CASSIFAEAFF. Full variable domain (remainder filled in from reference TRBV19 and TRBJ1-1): DGGITQSPKYLFRKEGQNVTLSCEQNLNHDAMYWYRQDPGQGLRLIYYSQIVNDFQKGDIAEGYSVSREKKESFPLTVTSAQKNPTAFYLCASSIFAEAFFGQGTRLTVV.

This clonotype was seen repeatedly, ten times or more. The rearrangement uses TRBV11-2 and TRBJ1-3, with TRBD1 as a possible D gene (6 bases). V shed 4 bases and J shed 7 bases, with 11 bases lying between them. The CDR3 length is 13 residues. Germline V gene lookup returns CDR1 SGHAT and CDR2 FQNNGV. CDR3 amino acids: CASSYLGGNTIYF. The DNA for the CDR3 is TGTGCCAGCAGCTATCTAGGGGGGAACACCATATATTTT.

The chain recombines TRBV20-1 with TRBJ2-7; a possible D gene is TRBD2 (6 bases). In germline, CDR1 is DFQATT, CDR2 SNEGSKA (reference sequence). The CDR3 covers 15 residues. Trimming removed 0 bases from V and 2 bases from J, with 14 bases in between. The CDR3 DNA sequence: TGCAGTGCTAGAGATGCGGGACGGGGAACCTACGAGCAGTACTTC. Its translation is CSARDAGRGTYEQYF.

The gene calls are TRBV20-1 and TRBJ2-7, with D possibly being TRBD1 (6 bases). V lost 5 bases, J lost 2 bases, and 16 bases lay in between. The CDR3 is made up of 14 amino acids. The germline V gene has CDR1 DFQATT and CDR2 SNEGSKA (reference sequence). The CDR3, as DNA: TGCAGTGCTTATCGGGACACGGCCCCCTACGAGCAGTACTTC. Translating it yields CSAYRDTAPYEQYF.

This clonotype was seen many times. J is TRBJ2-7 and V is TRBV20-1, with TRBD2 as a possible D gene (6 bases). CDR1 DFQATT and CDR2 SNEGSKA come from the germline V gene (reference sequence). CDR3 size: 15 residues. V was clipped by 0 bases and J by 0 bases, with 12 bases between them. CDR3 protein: CSARDGGGSSYEQYF. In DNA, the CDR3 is TGCAGTGCTAGAGACGGGGGAGGCAGCTCCTACGAGCAGTACTTC.

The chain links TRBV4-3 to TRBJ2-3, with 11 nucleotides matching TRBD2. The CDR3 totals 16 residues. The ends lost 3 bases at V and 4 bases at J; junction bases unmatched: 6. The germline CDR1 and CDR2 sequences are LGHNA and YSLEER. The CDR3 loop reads CASSQQTSGASDTQYF. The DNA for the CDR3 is TGCGCCAGCAGCCAGCAGACTAGCGGGGCCTCAGATACGCAGTATTTT.

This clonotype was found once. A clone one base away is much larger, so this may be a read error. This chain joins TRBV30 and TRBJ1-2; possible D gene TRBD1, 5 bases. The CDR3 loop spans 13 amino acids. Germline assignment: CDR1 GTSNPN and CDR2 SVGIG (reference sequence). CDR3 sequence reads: CAWSKAGLYGYAF. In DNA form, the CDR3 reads TGTGCCTGGAGTAAGGCAGGGCTCTATGGCTACGCCTTC.